The 2 T cell receptor beta chains reported below all come from one sample, sequenced in a study of blood T cells in healthy people across ages. Through a sample-barcoded 5' primer and a J-beta primer mix, a second PCR was run for 7 to 11 cycles. Each CDR3 protein gets one entry after TCRdb re-called the 5' RACE reads with MiXCR. Here the sample spans fewer than 1.5 million distinct CDR3 sequences, about 43% being singletons. Input material: blood. These receptor sequences come from a woman between 18 and 29 years old in good health.

The chain carries TRBV7-8 and TRBJ1-5; 11 positions match TRBD1. The J segment lost 3 bases and the V segment lost 1 base, leaving 14 bases of the junction unmatched. CDR1 and CDR2 from the germline V gene are SGHVS and FQNEAQ. The CDR3 covers 20 residues. For the CDR3, the DNA is TGTGCCAGCAGCTTAGAAAGGGATGGGACAGGGGGGATTCCCAATCAGCCCCAGCATTTT. Protein: CASSLERDGTGGIPNQPQHF.

This clonotype was seen more than once but under ten times. The chain joins TRBV6-2 or TRBV6-3 to TRBJ2-6; D remains ambiguous. Trimming took 10 bases from V and 3 from J, leaving 10 bases between them. The germline V gene has CDR1 MNHEY and CDR2 SVGEGT. The CDR3 has 13 amino acids. CDR3 sequence reads: CATMKGGANVLTF. The DNA of the CDR3 is TGTGCCACCATGAAGGGTGGGGCCAACGTCCTGACTTTC.